Below, 29 T cell receptor beta chains from the same sample are listed, as sequenced in a study of blood T cell repertoires in COVID-19. The assay was immunoSEQ multiplex PCR, and TCRdb's table has in-frame clones only and misses some. The profile shows 250,000 to 350,000 clones, around 89% of them singletons. The sample comprised PBMCs or T cells enriched from blood (not recorded which). The receptor set was obtained from a woman aged 18-29 years with acute COVID-19.

The V and J genes are TRBV5-6 and TRBJ2-7, with a tentative D call TRBD2 (5 bases). Germline V gives CDR1 SGHDT, CDR2 YYEEEE. CDR3 length equals 13 residues. Trimming took 3 bases from V and 6 from J, leaving 13 bases between them. CDR3 nucleotides: TGTGCCAGCAGCTCGGGGTTTTCGGCCGAGCAGTACTTC. This gives the protein CASSSGFSAEQYF.

This clone was seen only once. This chain uses TRBV4-3 with TRBJ2-1, with 7 bases that match TRBD1. J gave up 2 bases and V 4 bases, and 5 bases lay outside the gene matches. This CDR3 has 15 amino acids. CDR1 and CDR2 from the germline V gene are LGHNA and YSLEER. For the CDR3, the DNA is TGCGCCAGCAGCCCCGGGACAGCTCCCTACAATGAGCAGTTCTTC. Its protein is CASSPGTAPYNEQFF.

V and J are TRBV2 and TRBJ1-4; 7 bases line up with TRBD1. Germline V gene data show CDR1 as SNHLY and CDR2 as FYNNEI. V was clipped by 7 bases and J by 3 bases; unmatched bases: 5. The CDR3 has 14 amino acids. CDR3 sequence: CASIGQVSNEKLFF. As DNA, the CDR3 is TGTGCCAGCATTGGACAGGTGTCTAATGAAAAACTGTTTTTT.

V is TRBV11-3 and J is TRBJ1-1; no clear D. Per germline, CDR1 SGHNT and CDR2 YENEEA. The V and J ends lost 3 bases and 2 bases respectively, with 7 bases between them. The CDR3 is 13 residues long. CDR3 region: CASSLGDNTEAFF. CDR3 bases: TGTGCCAGCAGCTTGGGAGATAACACTGAAGCTTTCTTT.

V usage is TRBV5-6 and J usage is TRBJ2-1; TRBD2 matches at 7 bases. CDR3 size: 17 residues. Trimming took 4 bases from V and 0 from J; bases not matched to a gene: 10. Germline CDR1 and CDR2: SGHDT and YYEEEE. CDR3 residues: CASSGLIAGSSYNEQFF. Written as DNA, the CDR3 is TGTGCCAGCAGCGGACTTATAGCGGGTAGCTCCTACAATGAGCAGTTCTTC.

V gene TRBV10-1 combines with J gene TRBJ2-7, with D perhaps TRBD2 (5 bases). V was cut by 8 bases and J by 0 bases, with 29 bases left in between. Germline V gene lookup returns CDR1 WNHNN and CDR2 SYGVQD (reference sequence). The CDR3 runs to 19 residues. The CDR3 loop reads CASGLPFLTPLGSSYEQYF. The CDR3 DNA follows: TGCGCCAGCGGACTCCCTTTTTTGACGCCACTCGGAAGCTCCTACGAGCAGTACTTC.

This clone came up a few times. The chain recombines TRBV30 with TRBJ2-7; 15 positions match TRBD2. V shed 5 bases and J 2 bases; nucleotides not matched to a gene: 7. Germline CDR1 is GTSNPN and CDR2 is SVGIG (reference sequence). This CDR3 contains 16 residues. The CDR3 DNA reads TGTGCCTGGTCCGGGACTAGCGGGAGGTCGACCTACGAGCAGTACTTC. Translating it yields CAWSGTSGRSTYEQYF. The entire variable domain, with the rest obtained from reference TRBV30 and TRBJ2-7, is as follows: SQTIHQWPATLVQPVGSPLSLECTVEGTSNPNLYWYRQAAGRGLQLLFYSVGIGQISSEVPQNLSASRPQDRQFILSSKKLLLSDSGFYLCAWSGTSGRSTYEQYFGPGTRLTVT.

CDR3 in DNA: TGTGCCAGCAGACTCGGACAGGGGCATTCACCCCTCCACTTT. As protein: CASRLGQGHSPLHF. The genes are TRBV27 and TRBJ1-6, with 9 bases lining up with TRBD1. V dropped 6 bases and J dropped 8; count of bases not matched to a gene: 5. Germline V gives CDR1 MNHEY, CDR2 SMNVEV (reference sequence). The CDR3 contains 14 residues.

The J gene is TRBJ2-2, the V gene TRBV14; 13 nucleotides line up with TRBD2. J was trimmed by 4 bases and V by 5 bases; bases with no gene match: 7. The V gene's germline CDR1 is SGHDN and CDR2 FVKESK. The CDR3 totals 17 residues. DNA for the CDR3: TGTGCCAGCAGCAAGGGACTAGCGGGACCTCTCACCGGGGAGCTGTTTTTT. This gives the protein CASSKGLAGPLTGELFF.

V and J are TRBV6-5 and TRBJ1-1, with D perhaps TRBD1 (6 bases). The CDR3 runs to 14 residues. Germline V gene lookup returns CDR1 MNHEY and CDR2 SVGAGI. V dropped 7 bases and J dropped 0 bases, with 12 bases sitting between them. The CDR3 region is CASNLRGMNTEAFF. For the CDR3, the DNA is TGTGCCAGCAATTTAAGGGGGATGAACACTGAAGCTTTCTTT.

This chain joins TRBV18 and TRBJ1-6; no firm D call. The CDR3 contains 15 residues. Germline V lookup: CDR1 KGHSH, CDR2 LQKENI. V lost 4 bases and J lost 5, with 12 bases in between. The CDR3 sequence is CASSHRETNNSPLHF. The CDR3 region has the DNA TGTGCCAGCTCACATCGCGAGACTAATAATTCACCCCTCCACTTT.

This rearrangement joins TRBV7-2 to TRBJ2-1; 15 nucleotides agree with TRBD2. The CDR3 is 15 residues long. Trimming at V came to 1 base and at J to 10 bases, leaving 2 bases not matched to a gene. Germline CDR1 is SGHTA and CDR2 is FQGNSA. In DNA, the CDR3 is TGTGCCAGCAGCTTAGTCGGGACTAGCGGGAGGGAGCAGTTCTTC. It translates to CASSLVGTSGREQFF.

J is TRBJ2-2 and V is TRBV5-1; tentatively, D is TRBD2 (5 bases). The V end was cut by 0 bases, the J end by 4 bases, with 7 bases between. There are 14 residues in the CDR3. Germline CDR1 reads SGHRS; CDR2 reads YFSETQ. CDR3 residues: CASSLAGLTGELFF. CDR3 DNA: TGCGCCAGCAGCTTGGCAGGACTCACCGGGGAGCTGTTTTTT.

This chain connects TRBV14 to TRBJ2-7; 7 bases align to TRBD2. Trimming cost V 0 bases and J 3 bases; bases outside gene matches: 8. This CDR3 is 16 amino acids long. In germline, CDR1 is SGHDN, CDR2 FVKESK. The CDR3 region is CASSQDRTRLGYEQYF. CDR3 nucleotide sequence: TGTGCCAGCAGCCAAGATAGGACTAGGCTAGGCTACGAGCAGTACTTC.

The chain couples TRBV7-9 to TRBJ2-7, with 9 bases aligning to TRBD2. Germline V gene lookup returns CDR1 SEHNR and CDR2 FQNEAQ (reference sequence). The CDR3 is made up of 15 amino acids. The J segment lost 5 bases and the V segment lost 3 bases, leaving 8 bases of the junction unmatched. CDR3 loop: CASSFTGLAKDEQYF. The CDR3, as DNA: TGTGCCAGCAGCTTTACGGGACTAGCTAAAGACGAGCAGTACTTC.

The rearrangement uses TRBV7-6 and TRBJ2-2; the match to TRBD2 covers 9 bases. Germline CDR1 and CDR2: SGHVS and FNYEAQ. V trimming: 1 base; J trimming: 6 bases; junction bases outside the gene matches: 12. CDR3 length: 18 amino acids. DNA of the CDR3: TGTGCCAGCAGCTTAGATAGGGCGGGAGGGCCTGTTTCCGGGGAGCTGTTTTTT. This encodes CASSLDRAGGPVSGELFF.

The chain joins TRBV28 to TRBJ1-2; tentatively, D is TRBD1 (5 bases). This CDR3 contains 14 residues. Trimming removed 3 bases from V and 7 bases from J, with 15 bases in between. Germline V lookup: CDR1 MDHEN, CDR2 SYDVKM. The CDR3 coding sequence is TGTGCCAGCAGTTTGGCTGGGGGGGATGGTGGCTACACCTTC. Amino acids: CASSLAGGDGGYTF.

In this sample, this clone turned up once. This chain joins TRBV19 and TRBJ1-5, with D perhaps TRBD1 (5 bases). Germline V gene sequence: CDR1 LNHDA, CDR2 SQIVND (reference sequence). V lost 3 bases and J lost 4, with 13 bases in between. The CDR3 runs 15 residues. The CDR3 loop is CASSISGTVNQPQHF. The CDR3 DNA is TGTGCCAGTAGTATTTCTGGGACTGTGAATCAGCCCCAGCATTTT.

The chain combines TRBV28 with TRBJ1-5, with D hard to call. Germline V lookup: CDR1 MDHEN, CDR2 SYDVKM. The CDR3 consists of 16 residues. V was shortened by 3 bases and J by 5 bases, with 17 bases between the two germline ends. The CDR3 reads CASSLRVTLEYQPQHF. The CDR3 DNA sequence: TGTGCCAGCAGTTTGCGGGTGACACTCGAATATCAGCCCCAGCATTTT.

The genes are TRBV19 and TRBJ1-2; 9 positions match TRBD1. From germline, CDR1 is LNHDA and CDR2 SQIVND (reference sequence). V shed 5 bases and J 3 bases; nucleotides not matched to a gene: 4. The CDR3 is made up of 14 amino acids. Written as DNA, the CDR3 is TGTGCCAGTAGTGTCCGGGACAGGGACTATGGCTACACCTTC. As protein: CASSVRDRDYGYTF.

CDR3 in DNA: TGCAGCGTAGAGGGACTAGCGGGACTCAGCTACGAGCAGTACTTC. Its translation is CSVEGLAGLSYEQYF. The chain carries TRBV29-1 and TRBJ2-7; 13 bases align to TRBD2. The CDR3 consists of 15 residues. The trim removed 6 bases at V and 3 bases at J, leaving 8 bases unmatched. Germline V gene data show CDR1 as SQVTM and CDR2 as ANQGSEA.

The V and J genes are TRBV14 and TRBJ2-3; D unresolved. CDR1 is SGHDN, CDR2 FVKESK, per germline. The CDR3 is 15 amino acids. Trimming removed 0 bases at V and 1 base at J, with 8 bases between. The CDR3 loop reads CASSQESLGTDTQYF. Here the CDR3 DNA reads TGTGCCAGCAGCCAAGAGAGTCTCGGCACAGATACGCAGTATTTT. Based on the CDR3 plus reference TRBV14 and TRBJ2-3, the full variable domain is EAGVTQFPSHSVIEKGQTVTLRCDPISGHDNLYWYRRVMGKEIKFLLHFVKESKQDESGMPNNRFLAERTGGTYSTLKVQPAELEDSGVYFCASSQESLGTDTQYFGPGTRLTVL.

V usage is TRBV5-6 and J usage is TRBJ2-5; 7 bases map to TRBD2. Trimming took 4 bases from V and 3 from J; bases not matched to a gene: 9. The CDR3 is 15 residues long. Germline V CDR1 and CDR2: SGHDT, YYEEEE. The CDR3 here is CASSTPREWEETQYF. DNA for the CDR3: TGTGCCAGCAGCACACCGCGGGAGTGGGAAGAGACCCAGTACTTC.

The rearrangement joins TRBV7-6 to TRBJ2-7; 7 nucleotides align to TRBD2. The CDR3 length is 14 residues. The trim removed 5 bases at V and 4 bases at J, leaving 8 bases unmatched. The V gene's germline CDR1 is SGHVS and CDR2 FNYEAQ. The CDR3 spells CASSRGLAVYEQYF. The CDR3 DNA reads TGTGCCAGCAGCCGTGGTCTAGCGGTTTACGAGCAGTACTTC. The full variable domain, its missing parts supplied by reference TRBV7-6 and TRBJ2-7, is GAGVSQSPRYKVTKRGQDVALRCDPISGHVSLYWYRQALGQGPEFLTYFNYEAQQDKSGLPNDRFSAERPEGSISTLTIQRTEQRDSAMYRCASSRGLAVYEQYFGPGTRLTVT.

This sequence joins TRBV15 and TRBJ2-7; the match to TRBD1 covers 12 bases. V shed 1 base, J shed 6 bases, and the junction held 7 bases outside the gene matches. The CDR3 length is 16 residues. Germline CDR1 reads LNHNV; CDR2 reads YYDKDF (reference sequence). The CDR3 spells CATSRGTGTGGVEQYF. The CDR3 DNA reads as TGTGCCACCAGCAGAGGCACCGGGACAGGGGGCGTCGAGCAGTACTTC. Based on the CDR3 plus reference TRBV15 and TRBJ2-7, the full variable domain is DAMVIQNPRYQVTQFGKPVTLSCSQTLNHNVMYWYQQKSSQAPKLLFHYYDKDFNNEADTPDNFQSRRPNTSFCFLDIRSPGLGDTAMYLCATSRGTGTGGVEQYFGPGTRLTVT.

The rearrangement links TRBV18 to TRBJ2-1; 9 bases match TRBD2. V trimming: 3 bases; J trimming: 5 bases; junction bases outside the gene matches: 5. Germline V gene sequence: CDR1 KGHSH, CDR2 LQKENI. This CDR3 has 15 residues. The CDR3 nucleotides are TGTGCCAGCTCACCCAGGACTAGCGAACACAATGAGCAGTTCTTC. This encodes CASSPRTSEHNEQFF.

The V call is TRBV4-2, the J call TRBJ1-2, with D hard to call. Germline V CDR1 and CDR2: LGHNA, YNFKEQ. The V gene lost 0 bases and the J gene lost 3 bases, with 11 bases spanning the gap. The CDR3 covers 15 residues. Here the CDR3 reads CASSQDEKNDYGYTF. CDR3 nucleotides: TGTGCCAGCAGCCAAGATGAGAAAAATGACTATGGCTACACCTTC.

This chain connects TRBV5-4 to TRBJ2-1; 7 nucleotides agree with TRBD2. CDR1 is SGHNT, CDR2 YYREEE, per germline (reference sequence). The CDR3 has 13 amino acids. J gave up 3 bases and V 7 bases, and 4 bases lay outside the gene matches. CDR3 in DNA: TGTGCCAGCGCCAGCGGGAACTACAATGAGCAGTTCTTC. The encoded protein is CASASGNYNEQFF.

V gene TRBV21-1 combines with J gene TRBJ2-4; whether TRBD1, the table's D call, matches the DNA was not checked. TRBV21-1 is labeled a pseudogene. The CDR3 has 18 residues. The CDR3 DNA follows: TGTGCCAGCAGCAAAACCGGAGAAGGGGCGCATCCCAAAAACATTCAGTACTTC. Protein sequence: CASSKTGEGAHPKNIQYF.